The 5 T cell receptor delta chains reported below all come from one sample, sequenced in a study of gamma-delta chains in newborns, infants, children. TCRdb ran CATT on the reads. The data show 5,000 or so delta-chain clones, with 3% seen just once and 15% held by the top ten. The sequenced material came from blood. Receptor source: a child who was a newborn, infant or young child, either healthy, febrile or measles-vaccinated (not recorded which).

This clone has a handful of counts. Given a far larger clone just one base away, this is likely a sequencing read error. Within the sample, other DNA sequences also encode this same CDR3. This chain joins TRDV2 and TRDJ3; D is perhaps TRDD3 (5 bases). The CDR3 consists of 19 residues. Per germline, CDR1 GEAIGNYY and CDR2 EKD. Written as DNA, the CDR3 is TGTGCCTGTGACCCGAAGGGGGTTTCCATATCCTGGGACACCCGGCAGATGTTTTTC. Protein product: CACDPKGVSISWDTRQMFF.

This clone was picked up many times. The J gene is TRDJ2, the V gene TRDV1, with D perhaps matching TRDD2 or TRDD3 (7 bases each). Germline V gene lookup returns CDR1 TSWWSYY and CDR2 QGS. The V end was cut by 2 bases, the J end by 0 bases, with 28 bases between. This CDR3 contains 22 residues. The CDR3 here is CALGEFQLPRRGDLSLTAQLFF. The CDR3 coding sequence is TGTGCTCTTGGGGAATTTCAACTTCCTAGAAGGGGGGATCTCTCTTTGACAGCACAACTCTTCTTT.

There are a few counts of this clone. The protein TCRdb gives is from a much larger clone and does not agree with this DNA's translation at residue 6, likely a read error; the protein shown here comes from the DNA. This chain joins TRDV1 and TRDJ2; D might be TRDD3 (6 bases). The CDR3 is made up of 15 amino acids. The germline V gene encodes CDR1 TSWWSYY and CDR2 QGS. Deletions cut 1 base from V and 2 bases from J, with 8 bases between. CDR3 nucleotide sequence: TGTGCTCTTGGGGAACCAGGGATATTGACAGCACAACTCTTCTTT. As protein: CALGEPGILTAQLFF.

This clone is deemed medium-sized. The V call is TRDV3, the J call TRDJ1; 9 bases fit TRDD3. V gave up 1 base and J gave up 0 bases; unmatched junction bases: 24. Germline values: CDR1 TVYSNPD, CDR2 GDNSRS (reference sequence). This CDR3 region has 21 residues. CDR3 residues: CAFILPTVGIRVFGYTDKLIF. The DNA for the CDR3 is TGTGCCTTTATACTTCCCACGGTGGGGATACGCGTATTCGGGTACACCGATAAACTCATCTTT.

Notes on this clone: The TCRdb protein, from a much larger clone, departs from this DNA's translation at residue 11, likely by read error; the protein shown derives from the DNA. The genes are TRDV2 and TRDJ3, with TRDD3 matching over 10 bases. CDR1 is GEAIGNYY and CDR2 is EKD in the germline V gene. There are 20 residues in the CDR3. After removal of 2 bases from V and 0 bases from J, the junction contained 9 bases not matched to a gene. The CDR3 region is CACDKVLGDPGSWDTRQMFF. The CDR3 region has the DNA TGTGCCTGTGACAAAGTACTGGGGGATCCGGGCTCCTGGGACACCCGACAGATGTTTTTC.